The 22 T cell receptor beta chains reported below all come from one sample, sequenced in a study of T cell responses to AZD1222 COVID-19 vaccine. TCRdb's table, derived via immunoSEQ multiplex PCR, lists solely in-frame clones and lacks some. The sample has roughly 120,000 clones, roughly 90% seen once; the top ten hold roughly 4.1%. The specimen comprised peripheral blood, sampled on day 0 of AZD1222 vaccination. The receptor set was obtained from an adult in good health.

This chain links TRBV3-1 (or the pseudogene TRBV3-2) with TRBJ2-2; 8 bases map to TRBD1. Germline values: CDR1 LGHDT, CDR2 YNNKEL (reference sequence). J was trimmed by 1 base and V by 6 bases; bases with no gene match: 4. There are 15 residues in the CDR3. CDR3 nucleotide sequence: TGTGCCAGCAGTCAGGGGGCTTTGAACACCGGGGAGCTGTTTTTT. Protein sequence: CASSQGALNTGELFF.

CDR3 DNA: TGCGCCAGCAGCTTGGATCCGAGCTCCTACGAGCAGTACTTC. The encoded protein is CASSLDPSSYEQYF. The chain has TRBV5-1 and TRBJ2-7; D is uncertain. CDR1 and CDR2 from the germline V gene are SGHRS and YFSETQ. The V and J ends lost 0 bases and 0 bases respectively, with 7 bases between them. CDR3 size: 14 residues.

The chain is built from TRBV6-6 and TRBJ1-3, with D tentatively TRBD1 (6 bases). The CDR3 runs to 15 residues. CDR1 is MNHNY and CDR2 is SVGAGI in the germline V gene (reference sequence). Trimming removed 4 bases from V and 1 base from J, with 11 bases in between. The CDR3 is CASSSDSGSGNTIYF. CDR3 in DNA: TGTGCCAGCAGTTCGGACAGCGGATCTGGAAACACCATATATTTT.

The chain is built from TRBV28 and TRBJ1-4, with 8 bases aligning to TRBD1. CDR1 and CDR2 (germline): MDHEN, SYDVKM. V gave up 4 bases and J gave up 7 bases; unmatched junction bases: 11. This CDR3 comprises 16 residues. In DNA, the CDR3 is TGTGCCAGCAGTTCCCACCGCGGGACAGGCGGTGAAAAACTGTTTTTT. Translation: CASSSHRGTGGEKLFF.

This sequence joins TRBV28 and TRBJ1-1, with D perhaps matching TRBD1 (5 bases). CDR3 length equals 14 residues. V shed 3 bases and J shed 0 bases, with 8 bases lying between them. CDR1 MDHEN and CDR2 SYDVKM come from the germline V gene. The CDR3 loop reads CASSFGGVNTEAFF. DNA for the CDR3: TGTGCCAGCAGTTTTGGGGGGGTGAACACTGAAGCTTTCTTT.

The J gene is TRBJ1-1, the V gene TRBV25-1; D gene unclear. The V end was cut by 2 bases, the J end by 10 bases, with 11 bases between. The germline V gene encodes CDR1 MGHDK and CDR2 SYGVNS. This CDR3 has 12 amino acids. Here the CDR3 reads CASSEHTHGAFF. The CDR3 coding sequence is TGTGCCAGCAGTGAACACACCCACGGAGCTTTCTTT. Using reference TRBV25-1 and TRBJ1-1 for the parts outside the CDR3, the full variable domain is EADIYQTPRYLVIGTGKKITLECSQTMGHDKMYWYQQDPGMELHLIHYSYGVNSTEKGDLSSESTVSRIRTEHFPLTLESARPSHTSQYLCASSEHTHGAFFGQGTRLTVV.

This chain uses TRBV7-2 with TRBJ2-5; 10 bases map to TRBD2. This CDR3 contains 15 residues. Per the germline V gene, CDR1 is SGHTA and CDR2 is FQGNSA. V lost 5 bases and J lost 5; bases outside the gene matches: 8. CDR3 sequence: CASSPASGSLETQYF. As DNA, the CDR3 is TGTGCCAGCAGCCCCGCTAGCGGGAGCTTGGAGACCCAGTACTTC.

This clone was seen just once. This chain's CDR3 is CASSQGTGRTDTQYF. Here the CDR3 DNA reads TGTGCCAGCAGCCAAGGGACAGGTCGCACAGATACGCAGTATTTT. The chain links TRBV3-1 (or the pseudogene TRBV3-2) to TRBJ2-3; 7 bases are shared with TRBD1. The junction had 2 bases not matched to a gene; V was cut back by 1 base and J by 1 base. CDR3 length: 15 residues. CDR1 is LGHDT and CDR2 is YNNKEL in the germline V gene (reference sequence).

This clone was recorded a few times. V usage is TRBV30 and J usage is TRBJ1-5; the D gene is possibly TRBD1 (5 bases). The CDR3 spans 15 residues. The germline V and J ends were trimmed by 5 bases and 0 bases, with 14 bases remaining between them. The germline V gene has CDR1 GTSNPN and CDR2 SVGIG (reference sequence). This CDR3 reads CAWGTLRASNQPQHF. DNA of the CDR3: TGTGCCTGGGGCACCCTCAGGGCTAGCAATCAGCCCCAGCATTTT.

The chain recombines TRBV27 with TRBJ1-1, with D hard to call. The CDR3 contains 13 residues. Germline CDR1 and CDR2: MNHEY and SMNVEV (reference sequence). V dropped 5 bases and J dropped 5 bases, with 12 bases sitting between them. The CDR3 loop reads CASSAHPTTEAFF. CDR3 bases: TGTGCCAGCAGTGCCCACCCGACTACTGAAGCTTTCTTT.

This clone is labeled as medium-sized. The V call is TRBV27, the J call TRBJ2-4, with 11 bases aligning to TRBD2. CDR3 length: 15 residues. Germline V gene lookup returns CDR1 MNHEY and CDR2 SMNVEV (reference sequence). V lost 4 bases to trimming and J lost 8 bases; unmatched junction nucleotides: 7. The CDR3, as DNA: TGTGCCAGCAGTTCTGTAGCGGGGGGGATGCACATTCAGTACTTC. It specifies CASSSVAGGMHIQYF.

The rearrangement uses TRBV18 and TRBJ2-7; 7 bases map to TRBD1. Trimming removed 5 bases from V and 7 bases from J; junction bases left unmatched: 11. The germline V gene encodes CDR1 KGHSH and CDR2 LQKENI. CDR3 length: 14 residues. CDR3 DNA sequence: TGTGCCAGCTCATCACGGGACAGTGCTTGGGAGCAGTACTTC. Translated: CASSSRDSAWEQYF.

CDR3 nucleotide sequence: TGTGCCAGCAGTTCGACAGGGCACAGTGAGCAGTTCTTC. Translating gives CASSSTGHSEQFF. J is TRBJ2-1 and V is TRBV27; TRBD1 matches at 7 bases. CDR1 is MNHEY and CDR2 is SMNVEV in the germline V gene (reference sequence). CDR3 length equals 13 residues. The V gene end was trimmed by 4 bases and the J gene end by 9 bases; junction bases not matched to a gene: 6.

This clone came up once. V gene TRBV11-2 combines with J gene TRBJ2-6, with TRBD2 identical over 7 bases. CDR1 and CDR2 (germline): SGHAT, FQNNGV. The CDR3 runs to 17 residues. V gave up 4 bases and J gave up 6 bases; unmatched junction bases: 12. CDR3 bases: TGTGCCAGCAGCTCGTGGAAGGGCGGGAGCCCGGCCAACGTCCTGACTTTC. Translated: CASSSWKGGSPANVLTF.

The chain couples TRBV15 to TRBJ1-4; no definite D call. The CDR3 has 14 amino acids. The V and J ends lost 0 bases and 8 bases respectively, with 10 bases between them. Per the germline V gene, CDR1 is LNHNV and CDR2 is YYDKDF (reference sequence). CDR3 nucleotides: TGTGCCACCAGCAGAGATCTCGGGGTGGAAAAACTGTTTTTT. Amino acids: CATSRDLGVEKLFF.

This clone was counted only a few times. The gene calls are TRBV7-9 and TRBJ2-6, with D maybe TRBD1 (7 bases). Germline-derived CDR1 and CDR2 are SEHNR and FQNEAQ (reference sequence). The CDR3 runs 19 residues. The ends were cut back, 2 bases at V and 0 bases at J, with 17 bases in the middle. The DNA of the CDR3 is TGTGCCAGCAGCTTATGGGCGGGACAGACGTACTCTGGGGCCAACGTCCTGACTTTC. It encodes CASSLWAGQTYSGANVLTF.

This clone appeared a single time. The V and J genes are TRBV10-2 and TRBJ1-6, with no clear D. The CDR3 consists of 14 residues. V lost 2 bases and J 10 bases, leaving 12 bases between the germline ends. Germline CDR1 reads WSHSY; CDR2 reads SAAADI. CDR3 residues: CASSEAGSRSPLHF. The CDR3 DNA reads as TGCGCCAGCAGTGAGGCAGGTAGTCGGTCACCCCTCCACTTT.

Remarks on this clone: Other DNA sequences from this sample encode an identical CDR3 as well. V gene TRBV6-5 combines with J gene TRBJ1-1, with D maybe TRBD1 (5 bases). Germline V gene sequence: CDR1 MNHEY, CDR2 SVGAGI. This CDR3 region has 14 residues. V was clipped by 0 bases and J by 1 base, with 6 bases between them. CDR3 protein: CASSYSGRNTEAFF. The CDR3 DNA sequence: TGTGCCAGCAGTTACTCGGGACGGAACACTGAAGCTTTCTTT.

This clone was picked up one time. CDR3 region: CATSDWTGGTDTQYF. For the CDR3, the DNA is TGTGCCACCAGTGATTGGACAGGGGGCACAGATACGCAGTATTTT. The chain carries TRBV24-1 and TRBJ2-3, with 9 bases that match TRBD1. The length of the CDR3 is 15 residues. V was clipped by 2 bases and J by 1 base; unmatched bases: 0. Germline V gene lookup returns CDR1 KGHDR and CDR2 SFDVKD.

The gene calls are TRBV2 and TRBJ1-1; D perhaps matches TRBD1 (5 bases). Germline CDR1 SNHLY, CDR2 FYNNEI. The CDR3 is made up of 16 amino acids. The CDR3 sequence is CADLEIGTGVRAEAFF. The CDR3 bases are TGTGCTGACCTTGAGATTGGGACTGGTGTTCGGGCTGAAGCTTTCTTT. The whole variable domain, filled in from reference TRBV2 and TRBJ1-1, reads EPEVTQTPSHQVTQMGQEVILRCVPISNHLYFYWYRQILGQKVEFLVSFYNNEISEKSEIFDDQFSVERPDGSNFTLKIRSTKLEDSAMYFCADLEIGTGVRAEAFFGQGTRLTVV.

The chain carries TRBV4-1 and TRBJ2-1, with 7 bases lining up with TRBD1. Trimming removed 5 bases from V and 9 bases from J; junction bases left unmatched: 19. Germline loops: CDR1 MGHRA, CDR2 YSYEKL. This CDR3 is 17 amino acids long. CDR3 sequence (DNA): TGCGCCAGCAGCGCCCTACAGGGGCAGGGTATCTGGGGTGAGCAGTTCTTC. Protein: CASSALQGQGIWGEQFF.

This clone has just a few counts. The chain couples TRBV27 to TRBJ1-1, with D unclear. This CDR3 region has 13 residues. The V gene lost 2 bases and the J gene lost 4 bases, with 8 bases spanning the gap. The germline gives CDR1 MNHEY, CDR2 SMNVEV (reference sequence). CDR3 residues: CASSLLESTEAFF. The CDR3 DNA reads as TGTGCCAGCAGTTTACTTGAGTCCACTGAAGCTTTCTTT.